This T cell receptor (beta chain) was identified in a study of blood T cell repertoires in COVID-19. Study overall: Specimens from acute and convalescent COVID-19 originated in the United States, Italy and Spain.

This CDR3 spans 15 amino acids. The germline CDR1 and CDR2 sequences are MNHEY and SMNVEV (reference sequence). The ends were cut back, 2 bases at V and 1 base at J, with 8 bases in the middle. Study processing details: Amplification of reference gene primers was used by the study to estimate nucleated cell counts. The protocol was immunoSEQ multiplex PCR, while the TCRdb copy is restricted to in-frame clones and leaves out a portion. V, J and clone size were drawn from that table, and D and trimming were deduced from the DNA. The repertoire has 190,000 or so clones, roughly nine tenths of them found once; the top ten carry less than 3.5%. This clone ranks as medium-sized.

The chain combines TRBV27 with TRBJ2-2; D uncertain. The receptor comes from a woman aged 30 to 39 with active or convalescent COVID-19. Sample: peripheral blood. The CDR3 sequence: CASSLESGNTGELFF. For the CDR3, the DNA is TGTGCCAGCAGTTTAGAATCCGGGAACACCGGGGAGCTGTTTTTT.